The 30 T cell receptor beta chains presented below share a single source sample, sequenced in a study of T cells in Graves' hyperthyroidism and ophthalmopathy. TCR beta CDR3 sequences were amplified from RNA transcripts. The HTBI primer set drove a first-round RT-PCR of the TCR CDR3. In TCRdb, the multiplex PCR reads were re-called with MiXCR into one record per CDR3 protein. Of approximately 690,000 distinct CDR3 sequences listed, less than 25% were seen once; the top ten hold 34%. The sequencing input was blood. Every receptor here comes from a young man with Graves' ophthalmopathy.

The table lists this clonotype with a few counts. CDR3 in amino acids: CASSLVAGGVGEQYF. For the CDR3, the DNA is TGTGCCAGCAGTTTAGTAGCGGGAGGGGTTGGGGAGCAGTACTTC. This chain links TRBV27 with TRBJ2-7; 11 bases fit TRBD2. Trimming at V came to 2 bases and at J to 7 bases, leaving 7 bases not matched to a gene. There are 15 residues in the CDR3. The germline CDR1 and CDR2 sequences are MNHEY and SMNVEV (reference sequence).

There are many counts of this clonotype. V gene TRBV12-3 or TRBV12-4 combines with J gene TRBJ2-5; D gene uncertain. V was cut by 6 bases and J by 3 bases, with 5 bases left in between. The CDR3 consists of 11 residues. CDR3: CASSHEETQYF. CDR3 in DNA: TGTGCCAGCAGCCATGAAGAGACCCAGTACTTC.

This clonotype was observed a handful of times. The rearrangement uses TRBV5-1 and TRBJ2-2, with D hard to call. Looked up from germline, CDR1 is SGHRS and CDR2 is YFSETQ. The CDR3 covers 14 residues. V shed 0 bases and J shed 9 bases, with 12 bases lying between them. CDR3 protein: CASSLDNPRRELFF. In nucleotides, the CDR3 is TGCGCCAGCAGCTTGGACAACCCCCGGCGGGAGCTGTTTTTT.

At least ten counts were recorded for this clonotype. The rearrangement links TRBV28 to TRBJ1-5, with 7 bases identical to TRBD1. CDR3 size: 17 residues. The V segment lost 3 bases and the J segment 3 bases; nucleotides outside the gene matches: 11. Germline assignment: CDR1 MDHEN and CDR2 SYDVKM. CDR3 DNA: TGTGCCAGCAGTTTTAGGGACAGCTTTACCCTCAATCAGCCCCAGCATTTT. Protein: CASSFRDSFTLNQPQHF.

Comment on this clonotype: A much larger clone lies a single base off, so this may be a read error. The CDR3 coding sequence is TGTGCCAGCAGCCCAGATCATCGGCATTCCTACGAGCAGTGCTTC. Translated: CASSPDHRHSYEQCF. The chain links TRBV3-1 to TRBJ2-7; D not resolved. The CDR3 totals 15 residues. The germline V gene encodes CDR1 LGHDT and CDR2 YNNKEL (reference sequence).

There are many counts of this clonotype. The V call is TRBV2, the J call TRBJ1-2, with D perhaps TRBD1 (6 bases). V shed 3 bases and J shed 3 bases, with 11 bases lying between them. Germline CDR1 is SNHLY and CDR2 is FYNNEI. The CDR3 loop spans 14 amino acids. This chain's CDR3 is CASSEIGQHYGYTF. In nucleotides, the CDR3 is TGTGCCAGCAGTGAGATAGGACAGCACTATGGCTACACCTTC.

This clonotype came up a few times. The V call is TRBV7-2, the J call TRBJ2-3, with 13 bases matching TRBD2. The CDR3 has 17 residues. Losses at the gene ends were 0 bases for V and 4 bases for J; bases not matched to a gene: 4. Germline lookup yields CDR1 SGHTA and CDR2 FQGNSA. DNA for the CDR3: TGTGCCAGCAGCTTAGCTACTAGCGGGAGGGCCTCAGATACGCAGTATTTT. Translation: CASSLATSGRASDTQYF.

J is TRBJ2-1 and V is TRBV7-6, with TRBD1 identical over 9 bases. The CDR3 contains 15 residues. Germline lookup yields CDR1 SGHVS and CDR2 FNYEAQ. The ends lost 5 bases at V and 6 bases at J; junction bases unmatched: 8. CDR3 nucleotides: TGTGCCAGCAGCATTAGACAGGGGGAGATCAATGAGCAGTTCTTC. Protein sequence: CASSIRQGEINEQFF. Full variable domain (outside the CDR3, taken from reference TRBV7-6 and TRBJ2-1): GAGVSQSPRYKVTKRGQDVALRCDPISGHVSLYWYRQALGQGPEFLTYFNYEAQQDKSGLPNDRFSAERPEGSISTLTIQRTEQRDSAMYRCASSIRQGEINEQFFGPGTRLTVL.

About this clonotype: The final CDR3 position lacks the conserved phenylalanine or tryptophan, pointing to a likely read error. The chain carries TRBV5-1 and TRBJ2-1, with 7 bases lining up with TRBD1. This CDR3 region has 15 residues. Losses at the gene ends were 3 bases for V and 3 bases for J; bases not matched to a gene: 6. Germline CDR1 SGHRS, CDR2 YFSETQ. Here the CDR3 reads CASSSSGTDYNEQFS. In DNA, the CDR3 is TGCGCCAGCAGCTCCTCCGGGACAGACTACAATGAGCAGTTCTCC.

The gene calls are TRBV3-1 and TRBJ1-6; TRBD1 aligns across 9 bases. The length of the CDR3 is 15 residues. Trimming at V came to 4 bases and at J to 9 bases, leaving 7 bases not matched to a gene. In germline, CDR1 is LGHDT, CDR2 YNNKEL (reference sequence). The CDR3 DNA reads TGTGCCAGCAGCCTCGAACAGGGGGCCTTTTCACCCCTCCACTTT. Its protein is CASSLEQGAFSPLHF. The whole variable domain, filled in from reference TRBV3-1 and TRBJ1-6, reads DTAVSQTPKYLVTQMGNDKSIKCEQNLGHDTMYWYKQDSKKFLKIMFSYNNKELIINETVPNRFSPKSPDKAHLNLHINSLELGDSAVYFCASSLEQGAFSPLHFGNGTRLTVT.

This clonotype appeared many times. The chain links TRBV7-8 to TRBJ2-7, with D possibly TRBD1 on 5 matching bases. Trimming pared 2 bases from V and 3 bases from J, leaving 14 bases between. The CDR3 has 15 residues. CDR1 and CDR2 from the germline V gene are SGHVS and FQNEAQ. The CDR3 nucleotides are TGTGCCAGCAGCTTATTTTGGGTAGGGGACTACGAGCAGTACTTC. Its translation: CASSLFWVGDYEQYF. Full variable domain (remainder filled in from reference TRBV7-8 and TRBJ2-7): GAGVSQSPRYKVAKRGQDVALRCDPISGHVSLFWYQQALGQGPEFLTYFQNEAQLDKSGLPSDRFFAERPEGSVSTLKIQRTQQEDSAVYLCASSLFWVGDYEQYFGPGTRLTVT.

This clonotype was seen more than once but under ten times. The rearrangement links TRBV12-3 or TRBV12-4 to TRBJ1-4; D is undetermined. V lost 6 bases and J lost 0, with 11 bases in between. The CDR3 has 15 amino acids. The CDR3 loop is CASSFEAATNEKLFF. The CDR3 DNA reads as TGTGCCAGCAGCTTTGAAGCGGCAACTAATGAAAAACTGTTTTTT.

The rearrangement uses TRBV29-1 and TRBJ1-1, with D possibly matching TRBD1 (5 bases). Germline V CDR1 and CDR2: SQVTM, ANQGSEA. Trimming removed 5 bases at V and 0 bases at J, with 19 bases between. The CDR3 totals 16 residues. CDR3: CSVPLRDGVMNTEAFF. The CDR3 DNA reads as TGCAGCGTTCCACTCCGGGACGGGGTGATGAACACTGAAGCTTTCTTT.

In nucleotides, the CDR3 is TGTGCCAGCAGTTACTCGGCTAGCGGGAGGCCGGGAGATACGCAGTATTTT. Residues: CASSYSASGRPGDTQYF. This chain links TRBV6-2 or TRBV6-3 with TRBJ2-3; 11 nucleotides line up with TRBD2. The CDR3 covers 17 residues. CDR1 MNHEY and CDR2 SVGEGT come from the germline V gene. J was trimmed by 5 bases and V by 0 bases; bases with no gene match: 7.

This clonotype was seen many times. J is TRBJ2-7 and V is TRBV12-3 or TRBV12-4, with 10 bases lining up with TRBD1. This CDR3 contains 15 residues. Losses at the gene ends were 3 bases for V and 7 bases for J; bases not matched to a gene: 9. The CDR3 is CASSFRQGAVGEQYF. CDR3 nucleotides: TGTGCCAGCAGTTTCCGACAGGGGGCTGTGGGAGAGCAGTACTTC.

The V call is TRBV7-2, the J call TRBJ2-2, with D uncertain. V lost 1 base to trimming and J lost 4 bases, with 7 bases between them. CDR1 and CDR2 from the germline V gene are SGHTA and FQGNSA. This CDR3 has 14 residues. The CDR3 region is CASSLGASTGELFF. CDR3 DNA sequence: TGTGCCAGCAGCTTAGGAGCGTCCACCGGGGAGCTGTTTTTT.

The chain uses TRBV12-3 or TRBV12-4 and TRBJ2-3, with a tentative D call TRBD2 (6 bases). V dropped 3 bases and J dropped 3 bases, with 19 bases sitting between them. This CDR3 has 17 amino acids. CDR3 amino acids: CASSFFPGGARTDTQYF. CDR3 in DNA: TGTGCCAGCAGTTTCTTCCCTGGAGGGGCGAGGACAGATACGCAGTATTTT.

The sample holds a few counts of this clonotype. The rearrangement uses TRBV2 and TRBJ2-7; 10 nucleotides line up with TRBD2. V was pared by 6 bases and J by 6 bases, with 2 bases of the junction left unmatched. The CDR3 extends over 12 amino acids. CDR1 and CDR2 from the germline V gene are SNHLY and FYNNEI. CDR3 in amino acids: CASRIAGGEQYF. The CDR3 DNA is TGTGCCAGCAGGATAGCGGGAGGCGAGCAGTACTTC.

The chain joins TRBV19 to TRBJ1-1, with D maybe TRBD1 (6 bases). From germline, CDR1 is LNHDA and CDR2 SQIVND (reference sequence). The ends were cut back, 5 bases at V and 4 bases at J, with 11 bases in the middle. The CDR3 length is 13 residues. In DNA form, the CDR3 reads TGTGCCAGTAGTGTACAGGGTATCACTGAAGCTTTCTTT. Translation gives CASSVQGITEAFF.

This clonotype came up a few times. The J gene is TRBJ1-2, the V gene TRBV20-1; D is ambiguous. The V and J ends lost 0 bases and 4 bases respectively, with 9 bases between them. Per the germline V gene, CDR1 is DFQATT and CDR2 is SNEGSKA (reference sequence). The length of the CDR3 is 13 residues. CDR3 residues: CSARDEGSYGYTF. The CDR3 DNA is TGCAGTGCTAGAGATGAAGGGAGCTATGGCTACACCTTC.

The V call is TRBV7-3, the J call TRBJ2-2, with D perhaps matching TRBD1 (5 bases). The ends were cut back, 4 bases at V and 6 bases at J, with 15 bases in the middle. There are 15 residues in the CDR3. The V gene's germline CDR1 is SGHTA and CDR2 FQGTGA. In nucleotides, the CDR3 is TGTGCCAGCAGCTACGGACACGACCGGTCCGGGGAGCTGTTTTTT. This gives the protein CASSYGHDRSGELFF.

The chain recombines TRBV28 with TRBJ1-2; possible D gene TRBD1, 6 bases. Trimming cost V 5 bases and J 4 bases, with 20 bases left between them. Germline-derived CDR1 and CDR2 are MDHEN and SYDVKM. CDR3 length: 16 residues. The CDR3 nucleotides are TGTGCCAGCAGTAAAGGGGGAAAGACTCGCTTCTATGGCTACACCTTC. The encoded protein is CASSKGGKTRFYGYTF.

This clonotype has only a few counts. This sequence joins TRBV7-2 and TRBJ2-7; perhaps TRBD1 as D (7 bases). This CDR3 is 15 amino acids long. Trimming removed 5 bases at V and 1 base at J, with 15 bases between. Germline V gives CDR1 SGHTA, CDR2 FQGNSA. This chain's CDR3 is CASSPIAGGSYEQYF. The CDR3 coding sequence is TGTGCCAGCAGCCCCATAGCAGGGGGGTCCTACGAGCAGTACTTC. Based on the CDR3 plus reference TRBV7-2 and TRBJ2-7, the full variable domain is GAGVSQSPSNKVTEKGKDVELRCDPISGHTALYWYRQSLGQGLEFLIYFQGNSAPDKSGLPSDRFSAERTGGSVSTLTIQRTQQEDSAVYLCASSPIAGGSYEQYFGPGTRLTVT.

This clonotype appeared a few times. The chain joins TRBV7-3 to TRBJ2-5; D gene uncertain. V was shortened by 3 bases and J by 2 bases, with 7 bases between the two germline ends. This CDR3 has 13 amino acids. Per the germline V gene, CDR1 is SGHTA and CDR2 is FQGTGA. The CDR3 coding sequence is TGTGCCAGCAGCTTGTACTCGCAAGAGACCCAGTACTTC. Translation: CASSLYSQETQYF.

This clonotype was counted between two and nine times. V is TRBV6-1 and J is TRBJ2-5, with D possibly matching TRBD1 (6 bases). The V gene's germline CDR1 is MNHNS and CDR2 SASEGT. There are 13 residues in the CDR3. Trimming left V 5 bases short and J 5 bases short, with 12 bases between. Here the CDR3 reads CASSPGHLETQYF. The CDR3 DNA is TGTGCCAGCAGTCCGGGACACTTGGAGACCCAGTACTTC.

This clonotype was seen a handful of times. This sequence joins TRBV20-1 and TRBJ1-6; D possibly corresponds to TRBD1 (6 bases). V was shortened by 6 bases and J by 5 bases, with 14 bases between the two germline ends. The CDR3 loop spans 14 amino acids. Germline CDR1 is DFQATT and CDR2 is SNEGSKA (reference sequence). The CDR3 here is CSAGGGLDNSPLHF. In nucleotides, the CDR3 is TGCAGTGCGGGCGGGGGCTTGGATAATTCACCCCTCCACTTT.

V gene TRBV5-4 combines with J gene TRBJ1-1; a possible D gene is TRBD1 (5 bases). Germline lookup yields CDR1 SGHNT and CDR2 YYREEE (reference sequence). The CDR3 covers 14 residues. With 4 bases removed from V and 1 base from J, the gap between germline ends came to 11 bases. The DNA for the CDR3 is TGTGCCAGCAGCCCTAAGACAGCGAACACTGAAGCTTTCTTT. Its protein product is CASSPKTANTEAFF.

About this clonotype: This may be a read error: a much more frequent sequence differs by one nucleotide. This is likely a read error, given that the CDR3 carries no conserved phenylalanine or tryptophan at its end. The chain has TRBV2 and TRBJ1-5; 8 bases line up with TRBD1. Germline trimming cut 7 bases from V and 2 bases from J; bases unmatched to any gene: 1. CDR3 length: 13 residues. CDR1 SNHLY and CDR2 FYNNEI come from the germline V gene. CDR3 loop: CASKDRGNQPQHY. The CDR3 coding sequence is TGTGCCAGCAAGGACAGGGGCAATCAGCCCCAGCATTAT.

The CDR3, as DNA: TGTGCCAGCAGACGGACTAGCGGGAAAGGTGGGACCCAGTACTTC. This translates into CASRRTSGKGGTQYF. The chain has TRBV27 and TRBJ2-5, with 12 bases aligning to TRBD2. The CDR3 is 15 residues long. J lost 7 bases, V lost 6 bases, and 9 bases had no gene match. Germline V gene lookup returns CDR1 MNHEY and CDR2 SMNVEV (reference sequence).

The rearrangement links TRBV30 to TRBJ2-3; the match to TRBD2 covers 9 bases. Trimming cost V 4 bases and J 4 bases; bases outside gene matches: 9. The V gene's germline CDR1 is GTSNPN and CDR2 SVGIG (reference sequence). This CDR3 has 15 amino acids. CDR3: CAWTTSGNWADTQYF. The CDR3 nucleotides are TGTGCCTGGACGACTAGCGGAAATTGGGCAGATACGCAGTATTTT.